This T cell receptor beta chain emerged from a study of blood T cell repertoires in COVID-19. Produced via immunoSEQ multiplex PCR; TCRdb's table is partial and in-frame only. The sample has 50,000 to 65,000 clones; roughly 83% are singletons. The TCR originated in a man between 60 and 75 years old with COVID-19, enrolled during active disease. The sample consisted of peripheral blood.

This CDR3 reads CASSPGGGQNYEQYF. The CDR3 bases are TGCGCCAGCAGCCCCGGAGGGGGACAGAACTACGAGCAGTACTTC. The chain recombines TRBV5-1 with TRBJ2-7; D possibly corresponds to TRBD1 (7 bases). V was trimmed by 4 bases and J by 3 bases, leaving 17 bases between them. CDR3 length equals 15 residues. Germline V gene data show CDR1 as SGHRS and CDR2 as YFSETQ. Full variable domain (remainder filled in from reference TRBV5-1 and TRBJ2-7): KAGVTQTPRYLIKTRGQQVTLSCSPISGHRSVSWYQQTPGQGLQFLFEYFSETQRNKGNFPGRFSGRQFSNSRSEMNVSTLELGDSALYLCASSPGGGQNYEQYFGPGTRLTVT.